This T cell receptor beta chain was sequenced in a study of cytomegalovirus exposure and HLA in healthy donors. Study-wide results and limits: Later, TCR association rates were found to vary by HLA locus, highest for DRB1 and lowest for HLA-C. Donor immune exposure was known only as CMV serostatus.

Primers: 60 Vbeta forward and 13 Jbeta reverse. Sequencing was performed with immunoSEQ multiplex PCR; in TCRdb, only in-frame clones are kept and a portion is missing. Across around 70,000 clones, the top ten clones capture over 4% of the sample. To note about this clone: Its specificity is not known.

Germline loops: CDR1 LNHDA, CDR2 SQIVND (reference sequence). V lost 6 bases, J lost 0 bases, and 15 bases lay in between. This CDR3 region has 16 residues. V and J are TRBV19 and TRBJ1-3, with D perhaps matching TRBD1 (6 bases). This receptor was obtained from a woman aged 40 to 50 in good health and CMV-seropositive. Material for sequencing was PBMCs. CDR3 sequence: CASSRTVLFSGNTIYF. The CDR3 DNA follows: TGTGCCAGTAGCCGGACAGTATTATTCTCTGGAAACACCATATATTTT.